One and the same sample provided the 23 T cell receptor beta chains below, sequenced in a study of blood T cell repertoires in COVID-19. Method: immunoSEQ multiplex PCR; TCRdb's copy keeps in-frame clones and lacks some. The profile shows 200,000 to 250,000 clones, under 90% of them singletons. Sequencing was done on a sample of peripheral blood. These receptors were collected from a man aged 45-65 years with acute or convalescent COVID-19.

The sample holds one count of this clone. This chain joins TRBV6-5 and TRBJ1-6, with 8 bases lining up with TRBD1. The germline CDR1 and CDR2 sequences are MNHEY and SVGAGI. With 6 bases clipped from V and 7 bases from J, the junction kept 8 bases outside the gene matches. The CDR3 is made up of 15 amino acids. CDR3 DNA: TGTGCCAGCAGGCCTCAGGGGGCGCGGAATTCACCCCTCCACTTT. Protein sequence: CASRPQGARNSPLHF.

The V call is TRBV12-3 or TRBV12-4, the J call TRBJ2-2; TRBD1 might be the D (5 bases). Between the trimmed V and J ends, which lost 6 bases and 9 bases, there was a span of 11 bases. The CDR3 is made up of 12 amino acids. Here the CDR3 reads CASRDWGRELFF. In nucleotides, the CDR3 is TGTGCCAGCAGGGATTGGGGCCGGGAGCTGTTTTTT.

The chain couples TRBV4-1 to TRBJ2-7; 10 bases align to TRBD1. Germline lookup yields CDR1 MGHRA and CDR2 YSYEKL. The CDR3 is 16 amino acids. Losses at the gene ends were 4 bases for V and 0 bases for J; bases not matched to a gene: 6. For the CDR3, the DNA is TGCGCCAGCAGCCGCGGACAGGGGGGAAGCTCCTACGAGCAGTACTTC. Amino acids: CASSRGQGGSSYEQYF.

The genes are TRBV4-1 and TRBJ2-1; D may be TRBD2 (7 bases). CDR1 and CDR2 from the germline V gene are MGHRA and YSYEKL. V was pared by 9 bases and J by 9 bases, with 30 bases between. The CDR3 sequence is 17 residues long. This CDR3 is CASGRGQGPFHGGEQFF. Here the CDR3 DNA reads TGCGCCAGTGGGCGGGGGCAGGGACCCTTTCATGGCGGTGAGCAGTTCTTC.

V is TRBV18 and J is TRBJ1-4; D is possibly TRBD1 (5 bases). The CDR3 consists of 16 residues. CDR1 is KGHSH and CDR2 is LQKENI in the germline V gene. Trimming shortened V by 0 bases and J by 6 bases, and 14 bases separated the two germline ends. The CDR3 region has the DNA TGTGCCAGCTCACCACCCTCAGGGCTGCCGGATGAAAAACTGTTTTTT. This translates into CASSPPSGLPDEKLFF. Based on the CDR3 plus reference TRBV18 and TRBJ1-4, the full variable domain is NAGVMQNPRHLVRRRGQEARLRCSPMKGHSHVYWYRQLPEEGLKFMVYLQKENIIDESGMPKERFSAEFPKEGPSILRIQQVVRGDSAAYFCASSPPSGLPDEKLFFGSGTQLSVL.

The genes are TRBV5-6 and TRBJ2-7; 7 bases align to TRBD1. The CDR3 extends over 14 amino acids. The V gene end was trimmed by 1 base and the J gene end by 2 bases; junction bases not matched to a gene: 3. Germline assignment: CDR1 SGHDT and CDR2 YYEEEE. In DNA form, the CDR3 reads TGTGCCAGCAGCTTGAGAGGGGGCCCCTACGAGCAGTACTTC. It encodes CASSLRGGPYEQYF. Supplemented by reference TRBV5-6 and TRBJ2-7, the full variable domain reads DAGVTQSPTHLIKTRGQQVTLRCSPKSGHDTVSWYQQALGQGPQFIFQYYEEEERQRGNFPDRFSGHQFPNYSSELNVNALLLGDSALYLCASSLRGGPYEQYFGPGTRLTVT.

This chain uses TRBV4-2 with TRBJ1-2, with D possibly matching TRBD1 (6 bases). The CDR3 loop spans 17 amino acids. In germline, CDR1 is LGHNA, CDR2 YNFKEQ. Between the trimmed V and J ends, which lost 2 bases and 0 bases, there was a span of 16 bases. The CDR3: CASSQSGQPKANYGYTF. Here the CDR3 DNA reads TGTGCCAGCAGCCAAAGCGGACAGCCGAAAGCTAACTATGGCTACACCTTC.

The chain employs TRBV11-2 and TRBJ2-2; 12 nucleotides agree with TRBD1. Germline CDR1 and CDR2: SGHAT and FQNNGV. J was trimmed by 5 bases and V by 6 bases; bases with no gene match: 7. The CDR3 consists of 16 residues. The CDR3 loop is CASSPGTGGRTGELFF. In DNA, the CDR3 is TGTGCCAGCAGTCCCGGGACAGGGGGCAGGACCGGGGAGCTGTTTTTT.

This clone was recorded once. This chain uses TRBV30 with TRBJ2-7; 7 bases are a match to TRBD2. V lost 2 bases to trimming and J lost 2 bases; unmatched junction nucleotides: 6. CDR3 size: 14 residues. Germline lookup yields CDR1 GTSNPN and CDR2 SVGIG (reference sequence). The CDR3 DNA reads TGTGCCTGGAGTCCCGGGGGGTACACCTACGAGCAGTACTTC. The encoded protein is CAWSPGGYTYEQYF.

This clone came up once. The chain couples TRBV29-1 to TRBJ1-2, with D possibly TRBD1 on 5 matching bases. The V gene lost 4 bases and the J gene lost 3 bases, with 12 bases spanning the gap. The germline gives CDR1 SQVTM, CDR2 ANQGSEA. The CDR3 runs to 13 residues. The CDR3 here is CSVVWQGDYGYTF. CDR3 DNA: TGCAGCGTTGTATGGCAGGGTGACTATGGCTACACCTTC.

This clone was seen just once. This CDR3 reads CASTLQENTEAFF. The CDR3 region has the DNA TGTGCCAGCACCTTACAGGAGAACACTGAAGCTTTCTTT. The chain is built from TRBV14 and TRBJ1-1; the D gene is possibly TRBD1 (5 bases). CDR1 SGHDN and CDR2 FVKESK come from the germline V gene. The CDR3 has 13 amino acids. The V end was cut by 7 bases, the J end by 1 base, with 10 bases between.

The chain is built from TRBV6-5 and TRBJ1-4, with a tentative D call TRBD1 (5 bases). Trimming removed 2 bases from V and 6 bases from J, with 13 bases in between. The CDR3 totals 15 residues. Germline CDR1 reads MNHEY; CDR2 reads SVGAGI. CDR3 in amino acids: CASSYGTGGYEKLFF. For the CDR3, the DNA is TGTGCCAGCAGTTACGGGACTGGGGGGTATGAAAAACTGTTTTTT.

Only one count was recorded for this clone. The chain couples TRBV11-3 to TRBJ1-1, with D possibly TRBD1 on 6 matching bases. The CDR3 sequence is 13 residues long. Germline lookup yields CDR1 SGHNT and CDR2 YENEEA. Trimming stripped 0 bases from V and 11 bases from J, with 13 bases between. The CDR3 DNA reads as TGTGCCAGCAGCTTAGATCGGGAAGGGGGTGCTTTCTTT. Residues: CASSLDREGGAFF.

The CDR3, as DNA: TGTGCCAGCTCACCCCAGGATACACCCCATTCACCCCTCCACTTT. Protein sequence: CASSPQDTPHSPLHF. The chain couples TRBV18 to TRBJ1-6; D uncertain. Germline V gene sequence: CDR1 KGHSH, CDR2 LQKENI. This CDR3 is 15 amino acids long. V lost 3 bases to trimming and J lost 8 bases, with 14 bases between them.

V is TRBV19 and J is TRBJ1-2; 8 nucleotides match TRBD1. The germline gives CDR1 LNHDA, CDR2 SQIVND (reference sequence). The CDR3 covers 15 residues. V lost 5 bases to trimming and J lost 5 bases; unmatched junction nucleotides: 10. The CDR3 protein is CASSPTGEARYGYTF. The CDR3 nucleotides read TGTGCCAGTAGTCCGACAGGGGAGGCAAGGTATGGCTACACCTTC. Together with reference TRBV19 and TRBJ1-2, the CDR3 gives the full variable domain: DGGITQSPKYLFRKEGQNVTLSCEQNLNHDAMYWYRQDPGQGLRLIYYSQIVNDFQKGDIAEGYSVSREKKESFPLTVTSAQKNPTAFYLCASSPTGEARYGYTFGSGTRLTVV.

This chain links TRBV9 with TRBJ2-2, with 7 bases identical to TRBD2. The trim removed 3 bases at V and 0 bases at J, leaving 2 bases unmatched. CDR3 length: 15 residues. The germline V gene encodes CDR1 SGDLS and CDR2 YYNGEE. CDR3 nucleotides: TGTGCCAGCAGCGCGGGACTACCGAACACCGGGGAGCTGTTTTTT. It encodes CASSAGLPNTGELFF.

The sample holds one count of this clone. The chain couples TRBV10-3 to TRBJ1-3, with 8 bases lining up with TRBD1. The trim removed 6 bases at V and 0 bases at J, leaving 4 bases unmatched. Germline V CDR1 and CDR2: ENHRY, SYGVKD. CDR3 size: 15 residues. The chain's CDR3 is CAIRGQGRSGNTIYF. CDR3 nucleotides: TGTGCCATCAGAGGACAGGGCCGCTCTGGAAACACCATATATTTT.

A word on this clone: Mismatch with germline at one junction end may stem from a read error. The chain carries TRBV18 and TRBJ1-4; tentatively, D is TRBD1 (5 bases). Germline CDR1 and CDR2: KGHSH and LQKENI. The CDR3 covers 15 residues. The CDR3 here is CASSPGEGTSEKLFF. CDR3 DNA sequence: TGTGCCAGCTCACCAGGGGAGGGGACTAGTGAAAAACTGTTTTTT.

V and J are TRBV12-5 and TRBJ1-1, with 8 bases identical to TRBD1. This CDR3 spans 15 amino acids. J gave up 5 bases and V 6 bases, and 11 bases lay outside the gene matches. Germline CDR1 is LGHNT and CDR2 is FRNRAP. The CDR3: CASGFTTGAGTEAFF. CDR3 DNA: TGTGCTAGTGGCTTTACGACAGGGGCAGGGACTGAAGCTTTCTTT.

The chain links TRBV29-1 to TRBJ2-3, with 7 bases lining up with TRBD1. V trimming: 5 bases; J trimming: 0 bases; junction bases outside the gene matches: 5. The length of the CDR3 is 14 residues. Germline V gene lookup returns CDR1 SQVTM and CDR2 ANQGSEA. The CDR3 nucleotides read TGCAGCGTTAGACAGGGTTCTAGCACAGATACGCAGTATTTT. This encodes CSVRQGSSTDTQYF.

In nucleotides, the CDR3 is TGTGCCAGCAGCCACTGGGACAGAAACACCATATATTTT. Protein sequence: CASSHWDRNTIYF. V gene TRBV3-1 (or the pseudogene TRBV3-2) combines with J gene TRBJ1-3; TRBD1 is a possible D gene (6 bases). CDR1 and CDR2 from the germline V gene are LGHDT and YNNKEL (reference sequence). V was cut by 3 bases and J by 5 bases, with 8 bases left in between. This CDR3 region has 13 residues.

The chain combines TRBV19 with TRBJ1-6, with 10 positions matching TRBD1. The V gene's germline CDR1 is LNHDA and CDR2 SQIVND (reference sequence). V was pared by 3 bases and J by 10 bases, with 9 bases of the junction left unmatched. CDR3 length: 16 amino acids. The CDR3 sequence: CASSIGQGVGWSPLHF. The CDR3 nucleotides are TGTGCCAGTAGTATCGGACAGGGGGTAGGATGGTCACCCCTCCACTTT.

The CDR3 region has the DNA TGTGCCAGCAGCACAAAACAGGGGGCTCCTAACTATGGCTACACCTTC. Translating it yields CASSTKQGAPNYGYTF. The chain carries TRBV5-6 and TRBJ1-2, with TRBD1 matching over 9 bases. Unmatched junction bases numbered 7, after V lost 4 bases and J lost 0 bases. The germline gives CDR1 SGHDT, CDR2 YYEEEE. The CDR3 is 16 residues long.